The T cell receptor beta chain under discussion was sequenced for a study of blood T cell repertoires in COVID-19. As for the study in general: Acute and convalescent COVID-19 samples came from the United States, Italy and Spain. PBMCs, B-cell-depleted T cells, or T cells were the source of the cDNA or gDNA that made up the material.

This CDR3 has 16 residues. The germline CDR1 and CDR2 sequences are SGHRS and YFSETQ. The junction had 3 bases not matched to a gene; V was cut back by 0 bases and J by 1 base. Symptom resolution, clearance, or two negative PCRs marked donors in Cohort 3 as recovered. Original data processing: How many nucleated cells were present was estimated from reference gene primer amplification. Sequenced by immunoSEQ multiplex PCR; TCRdb stores in-frame clones only, minus some. V, J and clone size derive from that table, while D and trimming were established from the DNA sequence. In the table there are 150,000 or so clones, around 83% of which are singletons.

Sequencing was carried out using PBMCs or T cells enriched from blood (not recorded which). The chain links TRBV5-1 to TRBJ2-3; 9 bases match TRBD1. The receptor's source is a man aged 45-65 years who had recovered from COVID-19. The DNA for the CDR3 is TGCGCCAGCAGCTTGGGGACAGGGGCAGGCACAGATACGCAGTATTTT. Translating gives CASSLGTGAGTDTQYF.